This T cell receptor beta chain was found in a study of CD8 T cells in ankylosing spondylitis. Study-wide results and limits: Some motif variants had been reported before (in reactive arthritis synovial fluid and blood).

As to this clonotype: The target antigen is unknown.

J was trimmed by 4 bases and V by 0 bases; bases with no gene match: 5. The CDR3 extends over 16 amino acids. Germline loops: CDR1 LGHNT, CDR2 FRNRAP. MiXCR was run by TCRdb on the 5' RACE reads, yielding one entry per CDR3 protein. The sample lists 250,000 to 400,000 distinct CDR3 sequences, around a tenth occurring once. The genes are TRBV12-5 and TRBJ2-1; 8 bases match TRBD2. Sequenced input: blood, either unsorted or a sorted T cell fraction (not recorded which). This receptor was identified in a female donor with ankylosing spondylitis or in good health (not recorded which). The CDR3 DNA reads TGTGCTAGTGGTTTGGTAGTGCGCGGGGGGTACAATGAGCAGTTCTTC. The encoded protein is CASGLVVRGGYNEQFF. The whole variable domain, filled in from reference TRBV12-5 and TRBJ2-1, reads DARVTQTPRHKVTEMGQEVTMRCQPILGHNTVFWYRQTMMQGLELLAYFRNRAPLDDSGMPKDRFSAEMPDATLATLKIQPSEPRDSAVYFCASGLVVRGGYNEQFFGPGTRLTVL.